Detailed here is one TCR beta chain. Every PCR got spiked synthetic TCR analog templates. The data were produced by immunoSEQ multiplex PCR, yet TCRdb's version contains in-frame clones alone and is incomplete. The table shows 45,000 to 60,000 clones, with approximately 90% occurring only once. This record belongs to a study of PD-L1 blockade in urothelial cancer. Time point noted: peripheral blood 6 weeks after treatment start. V dropped 3 bases and J dropped 4 bases, with 13 bases sitting between them. Germline CDR1 is MNHNS and CDR2 is SASEGT. This CDR3 is built from 15 residues. The V and J genes are TRBV6-1 and TRBJ1-3; D unresolved. The sequenced sample was PBMCs, obtained around atezolizumab (anti-PD-L1) treatment. This receptor was identified in a man aged 55 to 69 with urothelial cancer. In DNA form, the CDR3 reads TGTGCCAGCAGTGAGAGGATGGGTACCGGAAACACCATATATTTT. Encoded protein: CASSERMGTGNTIYF.